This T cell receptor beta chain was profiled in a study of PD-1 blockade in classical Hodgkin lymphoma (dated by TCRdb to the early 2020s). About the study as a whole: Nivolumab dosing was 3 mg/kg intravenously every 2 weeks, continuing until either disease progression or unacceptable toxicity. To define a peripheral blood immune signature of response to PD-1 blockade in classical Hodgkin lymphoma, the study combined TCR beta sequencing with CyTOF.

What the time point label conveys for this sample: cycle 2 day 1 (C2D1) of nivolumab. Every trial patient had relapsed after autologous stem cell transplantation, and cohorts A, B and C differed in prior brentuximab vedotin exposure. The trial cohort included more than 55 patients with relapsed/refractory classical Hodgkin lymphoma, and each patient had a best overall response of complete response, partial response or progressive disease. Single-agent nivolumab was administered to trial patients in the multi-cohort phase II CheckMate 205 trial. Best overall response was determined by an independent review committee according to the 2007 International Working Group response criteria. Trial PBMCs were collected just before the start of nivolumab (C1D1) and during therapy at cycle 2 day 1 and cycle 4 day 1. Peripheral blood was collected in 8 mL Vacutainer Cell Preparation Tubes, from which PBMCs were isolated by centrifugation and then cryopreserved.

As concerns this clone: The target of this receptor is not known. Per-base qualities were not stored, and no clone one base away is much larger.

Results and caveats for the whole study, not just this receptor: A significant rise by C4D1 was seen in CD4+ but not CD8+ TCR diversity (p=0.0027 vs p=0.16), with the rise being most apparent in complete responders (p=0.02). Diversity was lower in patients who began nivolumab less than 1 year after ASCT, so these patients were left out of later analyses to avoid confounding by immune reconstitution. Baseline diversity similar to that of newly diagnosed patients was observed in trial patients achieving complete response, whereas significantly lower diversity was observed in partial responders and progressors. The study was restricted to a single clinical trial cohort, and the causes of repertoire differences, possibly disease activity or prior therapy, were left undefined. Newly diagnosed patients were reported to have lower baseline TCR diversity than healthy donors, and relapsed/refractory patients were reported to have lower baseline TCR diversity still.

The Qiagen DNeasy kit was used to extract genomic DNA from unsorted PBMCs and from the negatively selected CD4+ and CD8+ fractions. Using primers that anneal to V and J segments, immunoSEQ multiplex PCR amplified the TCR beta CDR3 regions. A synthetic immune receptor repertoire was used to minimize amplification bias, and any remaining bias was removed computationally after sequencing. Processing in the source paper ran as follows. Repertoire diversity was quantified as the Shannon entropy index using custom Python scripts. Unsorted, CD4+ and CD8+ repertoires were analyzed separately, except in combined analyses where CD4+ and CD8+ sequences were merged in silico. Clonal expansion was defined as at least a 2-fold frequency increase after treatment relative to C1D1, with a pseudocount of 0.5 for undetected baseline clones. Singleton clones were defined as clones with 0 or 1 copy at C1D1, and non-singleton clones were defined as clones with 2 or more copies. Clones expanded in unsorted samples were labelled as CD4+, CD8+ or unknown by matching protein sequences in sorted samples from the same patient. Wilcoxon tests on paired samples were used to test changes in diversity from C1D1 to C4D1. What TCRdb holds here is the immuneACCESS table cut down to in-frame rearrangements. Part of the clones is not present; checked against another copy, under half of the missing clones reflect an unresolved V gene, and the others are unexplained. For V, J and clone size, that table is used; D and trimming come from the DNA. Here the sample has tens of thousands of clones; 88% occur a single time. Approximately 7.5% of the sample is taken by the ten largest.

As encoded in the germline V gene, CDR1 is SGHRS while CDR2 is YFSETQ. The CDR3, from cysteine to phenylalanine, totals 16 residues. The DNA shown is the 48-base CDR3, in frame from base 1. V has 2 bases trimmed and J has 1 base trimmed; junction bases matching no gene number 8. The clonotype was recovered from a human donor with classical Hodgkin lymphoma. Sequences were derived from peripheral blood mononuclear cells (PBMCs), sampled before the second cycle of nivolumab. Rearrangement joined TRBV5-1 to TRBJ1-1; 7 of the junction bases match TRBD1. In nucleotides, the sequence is TGCGCCAGCAGCTTCCTAGGGGGCTCGAAGAACACTGAAGCTTTCTTT. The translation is CASSFLGGSKNTEAFF.